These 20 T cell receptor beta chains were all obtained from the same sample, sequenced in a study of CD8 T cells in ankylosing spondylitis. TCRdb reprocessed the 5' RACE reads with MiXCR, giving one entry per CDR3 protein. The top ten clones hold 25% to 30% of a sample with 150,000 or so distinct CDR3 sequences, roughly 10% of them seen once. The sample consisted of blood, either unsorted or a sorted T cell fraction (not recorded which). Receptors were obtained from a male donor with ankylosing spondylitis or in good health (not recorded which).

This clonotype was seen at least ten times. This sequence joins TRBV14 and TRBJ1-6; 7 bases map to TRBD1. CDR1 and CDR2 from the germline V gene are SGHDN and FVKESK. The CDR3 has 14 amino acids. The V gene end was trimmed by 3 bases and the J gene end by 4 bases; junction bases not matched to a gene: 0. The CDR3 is CASSQGQYNSPLHF. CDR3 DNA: TGTGCCAGCAGCCAGGGACAGTATAATTCACCCCTCCACTTT.

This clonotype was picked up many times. CDR3 sequence reads: CASRLGSGFFTGELFF. CDR3 in DNA: TGTGCCAGCAGATTGGGCAGCGGGTTCTTCACCGGGGAGCTGTTTTTT. The chain couples TRBV28 to TRBJ2-2, with D possibly matching TRBD2 (6 bases). CDR1 MDHEN and CDR2 SYDVKM come from the germline V gene. The CDR3 loop spans 16 amino acids. The V gene lost 6 bases and the J gene lost 4 bases, with 18 bases spanning the gap. Filled out from reference TRBV28 and TRBJ2-2, the complete variable domain reads DVKVTQSSRYLVKRTGEKVFLECVQDMDHENMFWYRQDPGLGLRLIYFSYDVKMKEKGDIPEGYSVSREKKERFSLILESASTNQTSMYLCASRLGSGFFTGELFFGEGSRLTVL.

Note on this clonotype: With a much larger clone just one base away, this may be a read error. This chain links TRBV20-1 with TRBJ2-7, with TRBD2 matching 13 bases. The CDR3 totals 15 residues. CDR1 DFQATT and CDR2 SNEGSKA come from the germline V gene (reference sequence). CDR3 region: CSATGLAGHTYVQYF. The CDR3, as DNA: TGCAGTGCAACGGGACTAGCGGGGCATACCTACGTGCAGTACTTC.

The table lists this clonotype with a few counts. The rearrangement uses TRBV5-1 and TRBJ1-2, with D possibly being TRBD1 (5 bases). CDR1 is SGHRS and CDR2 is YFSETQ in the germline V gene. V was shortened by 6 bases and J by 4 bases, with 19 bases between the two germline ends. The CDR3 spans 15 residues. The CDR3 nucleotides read TGCGCCAGCACCGCTGAGGGACGGGGAATCTATGGCTACACCTTC. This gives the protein CASTAEGRGIYGYTF. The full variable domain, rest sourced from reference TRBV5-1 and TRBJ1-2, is KAGVTQTPRYLIKTRGQQVTLSCSPISGHRSVSWYQQTPGQGLQFLFEYFSETQRNKGNFPGRFSGRQFSNSRSEMNVSTLELGDSALYLCASTAEGRGIYGYTFGSGTRLTVV.

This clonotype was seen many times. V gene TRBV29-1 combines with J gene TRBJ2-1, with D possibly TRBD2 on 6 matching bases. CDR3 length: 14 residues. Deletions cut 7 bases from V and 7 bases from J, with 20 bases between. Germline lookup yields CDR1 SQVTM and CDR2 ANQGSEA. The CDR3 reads CSALPDLAPNEQFF. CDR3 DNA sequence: TGCAGCGCCCTACCGGATCTAGCGCCTAATGAGCAGTTCTTC.

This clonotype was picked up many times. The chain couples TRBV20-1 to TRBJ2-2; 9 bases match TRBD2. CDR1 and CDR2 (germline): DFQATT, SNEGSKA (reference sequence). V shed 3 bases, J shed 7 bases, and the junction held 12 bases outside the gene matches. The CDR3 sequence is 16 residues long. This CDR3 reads CSASPSGASMIGELFF. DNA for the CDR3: TGCAGTGCTAGTCCTAGCGGGGCATCTATGATCGGGGAGCTGTTTTTT.

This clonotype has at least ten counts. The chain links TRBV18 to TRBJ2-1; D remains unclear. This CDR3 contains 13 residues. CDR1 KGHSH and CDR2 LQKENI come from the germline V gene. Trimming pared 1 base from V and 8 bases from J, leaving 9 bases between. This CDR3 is CASSPRTGDEQFF. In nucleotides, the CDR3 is TGTGCCAGCTCACCACGGACCGGCGATGAGCAGTTCTTC.

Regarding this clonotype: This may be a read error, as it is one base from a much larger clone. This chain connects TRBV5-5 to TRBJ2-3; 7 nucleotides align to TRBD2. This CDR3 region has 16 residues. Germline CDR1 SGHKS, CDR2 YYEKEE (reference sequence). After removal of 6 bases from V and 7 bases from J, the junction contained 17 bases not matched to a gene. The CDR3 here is CASIPSGGFGLNTQYF. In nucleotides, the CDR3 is TGTGCCAGCATTCCCTCGGGAGGATTCGGGTTGAATACGCAGTATTTT.

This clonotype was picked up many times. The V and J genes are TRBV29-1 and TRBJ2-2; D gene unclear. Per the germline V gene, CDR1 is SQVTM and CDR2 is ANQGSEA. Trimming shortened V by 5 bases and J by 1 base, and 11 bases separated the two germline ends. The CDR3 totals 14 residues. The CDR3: CSVRTPGNTGELFF. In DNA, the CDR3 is TGCAGCGTTCGAACTCCGGGGAACACCGGGGAGCTGTTTTTT.

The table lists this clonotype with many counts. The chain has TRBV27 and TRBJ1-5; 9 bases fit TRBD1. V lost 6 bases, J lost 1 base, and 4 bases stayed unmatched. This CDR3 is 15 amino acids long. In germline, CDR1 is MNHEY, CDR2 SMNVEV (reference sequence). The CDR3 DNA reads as TGTGCCAGCAGAGTAGGACAGGGGAGCAATCAGCCCCAGCATTTT. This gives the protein CASRVGQGSNQPQHF.

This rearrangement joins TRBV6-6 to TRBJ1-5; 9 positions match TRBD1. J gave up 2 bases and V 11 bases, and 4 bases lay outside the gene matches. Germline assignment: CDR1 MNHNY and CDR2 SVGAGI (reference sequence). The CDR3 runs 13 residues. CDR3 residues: CAGGQGGNQPQHF. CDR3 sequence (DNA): TGTGCCGGGGGACAGGGCGGCAATCAGCCCCAGCATTTT.

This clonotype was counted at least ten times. CDR3 in DNA: TGTGCCAGCAGTTACAAAGCGGGGCTAGTATCCTACGAGCAGTACTTC. Amino acid sequence: CASSYKAGLVSYEQYF. The chain is built from TRBV6-2 or TRBV6-3 and TRBJ2-7; 7 bases are shared with TRBD2. Germline V gene lookup returns CDR1 MNHEY and CDR2 SVGEGT. Unmatched junction bases numbered 8, after V lost 2 bases and J lost 1 base. CDR3 length equals 16 residues.

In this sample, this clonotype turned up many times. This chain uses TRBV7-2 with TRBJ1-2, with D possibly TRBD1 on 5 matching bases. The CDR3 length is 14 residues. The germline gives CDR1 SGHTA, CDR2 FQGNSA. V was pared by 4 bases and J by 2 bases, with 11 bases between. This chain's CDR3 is CASSSTVGNYGYTF. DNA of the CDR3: TGTGCCAGCAGCTCGACAGTTGGAAACTATGGCTACACCTTC.

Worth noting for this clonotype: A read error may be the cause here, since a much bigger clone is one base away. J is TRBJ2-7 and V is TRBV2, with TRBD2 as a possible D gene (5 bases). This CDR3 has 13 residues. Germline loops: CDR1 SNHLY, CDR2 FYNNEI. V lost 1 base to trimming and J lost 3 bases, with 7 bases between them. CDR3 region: CASSEDGNYEQYV. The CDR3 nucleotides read TGTGCCAGCAGTGAAGACGGGAACTACGAGCAGTACGTC.

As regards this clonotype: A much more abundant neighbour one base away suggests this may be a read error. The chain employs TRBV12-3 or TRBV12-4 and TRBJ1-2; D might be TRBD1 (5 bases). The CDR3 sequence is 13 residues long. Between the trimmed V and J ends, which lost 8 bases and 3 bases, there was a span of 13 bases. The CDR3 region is CASGGVSYYGYTF. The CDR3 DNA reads TGTGCCAGCGGGGGAGTGTCCTACTATGGCTACACCTTC.

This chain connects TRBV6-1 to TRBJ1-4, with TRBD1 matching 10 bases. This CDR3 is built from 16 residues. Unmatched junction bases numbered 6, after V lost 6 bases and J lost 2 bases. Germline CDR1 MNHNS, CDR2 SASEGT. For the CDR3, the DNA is TGTGCCAGCAGCCCCGGGACAGGGGTTACTAATGAAAAACTGTTTTTT. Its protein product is CASSPGTGVTNEKLFF.

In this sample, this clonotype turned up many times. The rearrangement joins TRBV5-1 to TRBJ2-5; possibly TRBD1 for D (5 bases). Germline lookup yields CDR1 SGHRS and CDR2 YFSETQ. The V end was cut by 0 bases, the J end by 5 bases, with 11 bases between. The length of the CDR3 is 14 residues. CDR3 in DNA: TGCGCCAGCAGCTTGGGGACCGCAGGGGAGACCCAGTACTTC. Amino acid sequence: CASSLGTAGETQYF. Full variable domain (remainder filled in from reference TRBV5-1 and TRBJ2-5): KAGVTQTPRYLIKTRGQQVTLSCSPISGHRSVSWYQQTPGQGLQFLFEYFSETQRNKGNFPGRFSGRQFSNSRSEMNVSTLELGDSALYLCASSLGTAGETQYFGPGTRLLVL.

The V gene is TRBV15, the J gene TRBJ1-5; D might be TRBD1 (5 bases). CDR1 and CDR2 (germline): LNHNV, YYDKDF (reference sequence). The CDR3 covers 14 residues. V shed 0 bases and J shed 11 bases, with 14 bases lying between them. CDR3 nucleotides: TGTGCCACCAGCAGAGACCGGGGCCAAGGGACCCAGCATTTT. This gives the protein CATSRDRGQGTQHF. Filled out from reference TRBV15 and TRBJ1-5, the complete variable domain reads DAMVIQNPRYQVTQFGKPVTLSCSQTLNHNVMYWYQQKSSQAPKLLFHYYDKDFNNEADTPDNFQSRRPNTSFCFLDIRSPGLGDTAMYLCATSRDRGQGTQHFGDGTRLSIL.

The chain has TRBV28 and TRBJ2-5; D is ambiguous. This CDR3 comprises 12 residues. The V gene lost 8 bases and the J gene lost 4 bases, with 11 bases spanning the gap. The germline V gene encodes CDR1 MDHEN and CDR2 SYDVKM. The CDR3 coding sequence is TGTGCCAGCGGCCGGAACGGAGAGACCCAGTACTTC. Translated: CASGRNGETQYF.

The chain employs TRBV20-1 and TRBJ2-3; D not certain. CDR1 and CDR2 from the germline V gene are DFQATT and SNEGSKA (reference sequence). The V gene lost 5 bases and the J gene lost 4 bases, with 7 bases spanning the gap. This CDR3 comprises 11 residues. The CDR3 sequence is CSAGWADTQYF. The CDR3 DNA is TGCAGTGCTGGGTGGGCAGATACGCAGTATTTT.